The 11 T cell receptor beta chains below come from one sample, sequenced in a study of blood T cell repertoires in COVID-19. Here immunoSEQ multiplex PCR was the method, and the copy in TCRdb shows in-frame clones only, minus some. Of more than 90,000 clones in the sample, roughly 72% were seen once. Sequencing was done on a sample of peripheral blood. These receptors all come from a woman aged 55 to 70 in a cohort sampled during active or convalescent COVID-19.

The rearrangement uses TRBV2 and TRBJ1-5; 7 bases align to TRBD1. This CDR3 comprises 14 residues. V lost 7 bases and J lost 0; bases outside the gene matches: 3. Per germline, CDR1 SNHLY and CDR2 FYNNEI. The CDR3 bases are TGTGCCAGCAAACAGGGGTATAGCAATCAGCCCCAGCATTTT. Translation: CASKQGYSNQPQHF.

This clone was observed a single time. The V gene is TRBV7-2, the J gene TRBJ2-2; 8 nucleotides agree with TRBD2. Germline V gives CDR1 SGHTA, CDR2 FQGNSA. The trim removed 5 bases at V and 4 bases at J, leaving 9 bases unmatched. The CDR3 extends over 16 amino acids. The DNA of the CDR3 is TGTGCCAGCAGCATAAGACGGGCGGGGGGCACCGGGGAGCTGTTTTTT. It codes for CASSIRRAGGTGELFF.

The chain's CDR3 is CASSPPFGAGTGELFF. CDR3 nucleotides: TGTGCCAGCTCACCACCGTTCGGGGCGGGAACCGGGGAGCTGTTTTTT. The chain is built from TRBV18 and TRBJ2-2; a weak D match, TRBD2 (6 bases). Germline V gene lookup returns CDR1 KGHSH and CDR2 LQKENI. CDR3 length: 16 amino acids. Trimming took 0 bases from V and 5 from J, leaving 13 bases between them.

V and J are TRBV7-9 and TRBJ2-1; no clear D. V lost 3 bases to trimming and J lost 8 bases, with 5 bases between them. CDR1 is SEHNR, CDR2 FQNEAQ, per germline (reference sequence). This CDR3 is built from 11 residues. Written as DNA, the CDR3 is TGTGCCAGCAGCTTTCCAGATGAGCAGTTCTTC. Translated: CASSFPDEQFF.

This clone was counted a few times. The gene calls are TRBV4-3 and TRBJ2-1, with D unresolved. CDR1 is LGHNA, CDR2 YSLEER, per germline. This CDR3 has 14 amino acids. The germline V and J ends were trimmed by 4 bases and 3 bases, with 10 bases remaining between them. In DNA, the CDR3 is TGCGCCAGCAGCCGACTTTTGGGCTACAATGAGCAGTTCTTC. Translation gives CASSRLLGYNEQFF.

This clone was observed a few times. The rearrangement uses TRBV7-3 and TRBJ2-7, with 7 bases identical to TRBD2. Germline assignment: CDR1 SGHTA and CDR2 FQGTGA. There are 13 residues in the CDR3. After removal of 4 bases from V and 4 bases from J, the junction contained 4 bases not matched to a gene. CDR3 sequence: CASSSSGGYEQYF. CDR3 DNA: TGTGCCAGCAGCTCGTCGGGGGGTTACGAGCAGTACTTC. The variable domain in full, completed from reference TRBV7-3 and TRBJ2-7, reads GAGVSQTPSNKVTEKGKYVELRCDPISGHTALYWYRQSLGQGPEFLIYFQGTGAADDSGLPNDRFFAVRPEGSVSTLKIQRTERGDSAVYLCASSSSGGYEQYFGPGTRLTVT.

The V call is TRBV4-1, the J call TRBJ2-7; weak D call: TRBD1 (6 bases). The CDR3 runs to 14 residues. V was clipped by 0 bases and J by 12 bases, with 18 bases between them. The germline V gene has CDR1 MGHRA and CDR2 YSYEKL. This CDR3 reads CASSQDGTSVLGYF. CDR3 in DNA: TGCGCCAGCAGCCAAGATGGGACATCGGTGTTGGGGTACTTC.

The rearrangement uses TRBV7-3 and TRBJ2-1, with 12 positions matching TRBD2. J lost 5 bases, V lost 1 base, and 9 bases had no gene match. The germline gives CDR1 SGHTA, CDR2 FQGTGA. CDR3 length: 18 residues. CDR3 nucleotide sequence: TGTGCCAGCAGCTTAAGACCTAGCGGGGGGGCCTGGCACAATGAGCAGTTCTTC. Its protein is CASSLRPSGGAWHNEQFF.

The V gene is TRBV29-1, the J gene TRBJ2-2; 8 positions match TRBD1. There are 18 residues in the CDR3. Germline V gives CDR1 SQVTM, CDR2 ANQGSEA. Germline trimming cut 5 bases from V and 8 bases from J; bases unmatched to any gene: 22. CDR3 sequence: CSVLLPGGTGRGTGELFF. CDR3 DNA sequence: TGCAGCGTTCTATTACCCGGCGGGACAGGCCGAGGCACAGGGGAGCTGTTTTTT.

This clone was seen a few times. The V call is TRBV5-6, the J call TRBJ2-1; 7 positions match TRBD1. The CDR3 is 17 residues long. Trimming at V came to 3 bases and at J to 0 bases, leaving 9 bases not matched to a gene. CDR1 and CDR2 from the germline V gene are SGHDT and YYEEEE. CDR3 in amino acids: CASSYIQGFGSYNEQFF. In DNA, the CDR3 is TGTGCCAGCAGCTATATACAGGGGTTTGGCTCCTACAATGAGCAGTTCTTC. Full variable domain (rest looked up from reference TRBV5-6 and TRBJ2-1): DAGVTQSPTHLIKTRGQQVTLRCSPKSGHDTVSWYQQALGQGPQFIFQYYEEEERQRGNFPDRFSGHQFPNYSSELNVNALLLGDSALYLCASSYIQGFGSYNEQFFGPGTRLTVL.

The table lists this clone with a few counts. V usage is TRBV9 and J usage is TRBJ2-5; 9 nucleotides agree with TRBD2. The CDR3 is 18 amino acids. The V gene's germline CDR1 is SGDLS and CDR2 YYNGEE. V was pared by 2 bases and J by 1 base, with 12 bases of the junction left unmatched. The CDR3 is CASSVSGAGGWIQETQYF. The CDR3 DNA is TGTGCCAGCAGCGTGTCCGGAGCGGGGGGCTGGATCCAAGAGACCCAGTACTTC.